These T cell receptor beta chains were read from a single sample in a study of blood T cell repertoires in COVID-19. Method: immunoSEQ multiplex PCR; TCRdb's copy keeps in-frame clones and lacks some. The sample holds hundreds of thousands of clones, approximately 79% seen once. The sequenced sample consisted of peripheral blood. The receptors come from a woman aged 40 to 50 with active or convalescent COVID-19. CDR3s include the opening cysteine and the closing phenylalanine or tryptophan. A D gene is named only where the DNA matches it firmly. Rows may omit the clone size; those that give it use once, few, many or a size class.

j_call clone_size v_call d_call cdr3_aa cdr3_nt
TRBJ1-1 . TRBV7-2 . CASSYNREFEAFF TGTGCCAGCAGCTACAACAGGGAATTTGAAGCTTTCTTT
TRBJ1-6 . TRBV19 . CASSRDTYNSPLHF TGTGCCAGTAGCCGGGACACATATAATTCACCCCTCCACTTT
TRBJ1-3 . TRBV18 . CASSQDTVSSGNTIYF TGTGCCAGCTCACAAGACACAGTGAGCTCTGGAAACACCATATATTTT
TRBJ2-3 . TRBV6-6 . CASSPQGNVGTDTQYF TGTGCCAGCAGCCCACAGGGTAATGTAGGGACAGATACGCAGTATTTT
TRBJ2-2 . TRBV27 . CASSLGGITGELFF TGTGCCAGCAGTTTAGGAGGAATCACCGGGGAGCTGTTTTTT
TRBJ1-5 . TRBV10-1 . CASVKDSRLIQYSNQPQHF TGCGCCAGCGTTAAGGACAGCAGATTAATACAGTATAGCAATCAGCCCCAGCATTTT
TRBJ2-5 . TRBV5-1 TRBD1 CASRYSGGKKETQYF TGCGCCAGCCGTTACTCAGGGGGTAAAAAAGAGACCCAGTACTTC
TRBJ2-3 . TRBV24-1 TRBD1 CATSDFGGQGPDTQYF TGTGCCACCAGTGATTTCGGGGGACAGGGGCCAGATACGCAGTATTTT
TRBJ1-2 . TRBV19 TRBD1 CASSTDREGGYTF TGTGCCAGTAGTACGGACAGGGAGGGTGGCTACACCTTC
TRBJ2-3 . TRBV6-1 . CASSDGGHTDTQYF TGTGCCAGCAGTGACGGAGGTCACACAGATACGCAGTATTTT
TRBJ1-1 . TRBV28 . CASSFSEGRLRAFF TGTGCCAGCAGTTTTAGCGAGGGAAGGCTCCGAGCTTTCTTT
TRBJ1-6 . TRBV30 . CAWSVRTEANSPLHF TGTGCCTGGAGTGTCAGGACAGAAGCTAATTCACCCCTCCACTTT
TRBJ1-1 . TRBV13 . CASSYGHTVATNTEAFF TGTGCCAGCAGTTATGGACATACTGTGGCCACGAACACTGAAGCTTTCTTT
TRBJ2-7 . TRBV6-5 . CASRGAPAEQYF TGTGCCAGCAGGGGGGCCCCGGCCGAGCAGTACTTC
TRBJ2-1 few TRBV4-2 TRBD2 CASSQDLTSGRKQFF TGTGCCAGCAGCCAAGATCTCACTAGCGGGCGTAAGCAGTTCTTC
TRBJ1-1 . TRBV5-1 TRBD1 CASRLDRGNTEAFF TGCGCCAGTAGACTCGACAGGGGGAACACTGAAGCTTTCTTT
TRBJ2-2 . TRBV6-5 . CASSYSRSTGELFF TGTGCCAGCAGTTACTCTCGGAGCACCGGGGAGCTGTTTTTT
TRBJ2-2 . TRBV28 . CASSLGLFNTGELFF TGTGCCAGCAGTTTAGGACTCTTTAACACCGGGGAGCTGTTTTTT
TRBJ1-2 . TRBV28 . CASSPGDNYGYTF TGTGCCAGTTCCCCGGGAGATAACTATGGCTACACCTTC
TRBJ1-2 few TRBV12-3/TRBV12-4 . CASRLNYGYTF TGTGCCAGCAGACTTAACTATGGCTACACCTTC
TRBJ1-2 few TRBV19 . CASSIDLPLGDGYTF TGTGCCAGTAGTATAGATTTACCCCTCGGGGATGGCTACACCTTC
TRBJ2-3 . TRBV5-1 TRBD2 CASGRLAGGSDTQYF TGCGCCAGCGGACGACTAGCGGGGGGTTCAGATACGCAGTATTTT
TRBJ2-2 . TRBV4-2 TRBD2 CASSQDRGAGELFF TGTGCCAGCAGCCAAGATCGGGGGGCCGGGGAGCTGTTTTTT
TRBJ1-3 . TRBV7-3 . CASSLGEKSGNTIYF TGTGCCAGCAGCTTAGGAGAGAAGTCCGGAAACACCATATATTTT
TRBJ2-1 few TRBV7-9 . CASSLSLSSYNEQFF TGTGCCAGCAGCTTGTCGTTGAGCTCCTACAATGAGCAGTTCTTC
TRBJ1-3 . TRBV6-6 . CASSPQMGTSGNTIYF TGTGCCAGCAGTCCACAAATGGGGACATCGGGAAACACCATATATTTT
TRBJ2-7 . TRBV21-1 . CASSCGTTYEQYF TGTGCCAGCAGCTGCGGGACCACCTACGAGCAGTACTTC
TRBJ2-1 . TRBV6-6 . CASSYLEEYNEQFF TGTGCCAGTAGTTACCTTGAAGAGTACAATGAGCAGTTCTTC
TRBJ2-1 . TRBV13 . CASSSESREQFF TGTGCCAGCAGCTCTGAAAGCCGTGAGCAGTTCTTC
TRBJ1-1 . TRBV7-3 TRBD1 CASSPGQGIDEAFF TGTGCCAGCAGCCCGGGACAGGGGATTGATGAAGCTTTCTTT
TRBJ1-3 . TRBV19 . CASFQGSSGNTIYF TGTGCCAGCTTTCAAGGGAGCTCTGGAAACACCATATATTTT
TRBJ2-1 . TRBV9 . CASSVPPRNEQFF TGTGCCAGCAGCGTACCGCCTAGGAATGAGCAGTTCTTC
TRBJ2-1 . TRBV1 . CTSSQESGTSGYNEQFF TGCACCAGCAGCCAAGAGAGCGGGACTAGCGGTTACAATGAGCAGTTCTTC
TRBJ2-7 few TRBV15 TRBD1 CATSRGQAISYEQYF TGTGCCACCAGCAGGGGACAGGCGATCTCTTACGAGCAGTACTTC
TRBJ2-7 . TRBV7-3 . CASSPDSDTGSSYEQYF TGTGCCAGCAGCCCAGATTCAGACACCGGGAGCTCCTACGAGCAGTACTTC
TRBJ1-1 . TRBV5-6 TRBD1 CASSLAGGQGKAFF TGTGCCAGCAGCTTGGCCGGGGGACAGGGGAAAGCTTTCTTT
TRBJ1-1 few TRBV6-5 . CASRLGGRNTEAFF TGTGCCAGCAGGCTCGGGGGGCGAAACACTGAAGCTTTCTTT
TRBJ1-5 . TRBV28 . CASRDSLNQPQHF TGTGCCAGCAGGGACAGCCTAAATCAGCCCCAGCATTTT
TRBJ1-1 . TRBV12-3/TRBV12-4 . CASSPSGGRIAFF TGTGCCAGCAGTCCCTCCGGGGGGCGTATAGCTTTCTTT
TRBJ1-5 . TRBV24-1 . CATSDFGSNQPQHF TGTGCCACCAGTGATTTCGGGAGCAATCAGCCCCAGCATTTT
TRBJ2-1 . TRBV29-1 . CSVEERGIGYNEQFF TGCAGCGTTGAAGAGCGGGGTATCGGTTACAATGAGCAGTTCTTC
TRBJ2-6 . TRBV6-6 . CASSYERSGANVLTF TGTGCCAGCAGTTACGAGCGATCTGGGGCCAACGTCCTGACTTTC
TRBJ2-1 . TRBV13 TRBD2 CASSLPRGAGGNEQFF TGTGCCAGCAGCTTACCCCGAGGAGCGGGGGGGAATGAGCAGTTCTTC
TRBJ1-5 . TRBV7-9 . CASSLNEGRPQHF TGTGCCAGCAGCTTAAACGAGGGTCGGCCCCAGCATTTT
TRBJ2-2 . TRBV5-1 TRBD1 CASSWRQGGTGELFF TGCGCCAGCAGCTGGCGACAGGGCGGCACCGGGGAGCTGTTTTTT
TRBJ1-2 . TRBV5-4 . CASSLRTDYGYTF TGTGCCAGCAGCTTACGGACAGACTATGGCTACACCTTC
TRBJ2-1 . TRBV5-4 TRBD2 CASSLGLAGNNEQFF TGTGCCAGCAGCTTGGGACTAGCGGGGAACAATGAGCAGTTCTTC
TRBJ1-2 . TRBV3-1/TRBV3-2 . CASSQGQAGVAYGYTF TGTGCCAGCAGCCAAGGCCAAGCGGGGGTGGCCTATGGCTACACCTTC
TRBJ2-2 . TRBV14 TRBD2 CASSQYGGAGELFF TGTGCCAGCAGCCAATACGGGGGGGCCGGGGAGCTGTTTTTT
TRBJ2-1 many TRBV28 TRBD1 CASRSGTGLENEQFF TGTGCCAGCAGGTCCGGGACAGGCCTTGAGAATGAGCAGTTCTTC
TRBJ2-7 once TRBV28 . CASAPQGDRSEQYF TGTGCCAGCGCCCCTCAAGGAGACCGGTCCGAGCAGTACTTC
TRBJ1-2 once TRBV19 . CASSILGSPRYGYTF TGTGCCAGTAGTATTCTCGGCAGCCCGAGGTATGGCTACACCTTC